This TCR beta chain was captured by sequencing in a study of blood T cell repertoires in COVID-19. Study at large: Researchers got acute and convalescent COVID-19 samples from the United States, Italy and Spain. The analysed material was cDNA or gDNA that came from T cells, B-cell-depleted T cells, or PBMCs.

Looked up from germline, CDR1 is MNHEY and CDR2 is SVGAGI. The CDR3 runs to 14 residues. The V and J ends lost 8 bases and 0 bases respectively, with 11 bases between them. Per the original methods: Reference gene primer amplification in the assay estimated nucleated cell counts. TCRdb's table, derived via immunoSEQ multiplex PCR, lists solely in-frame clones and lacks some. V, J and clone size derive from that table, while D and trimming were established from the DNA sequence. Among approximately 110,000 clones listed, more than 65% were seen once. This receptor was identified in a woman over 75 with active or convalescent COVID-19. The V and J genes are TRBV6-5 and TRBJ2-1; D might be TRBD2 (7 bases). The sample taken for sequencing was peripheral blood. CDR3: CASGGGSSYNEQFF. In nucleotides, the CDR3 is TGTGCCAGCGGGGGCGGGAGCTCCTACAATGAGCAGTTCTTC.